Below, 20 T cell receptor beta chains from the same sample are listed, as sequenced in a study of blood T cell repertoires in COVID-19. Repertoires were generated with immunoSEQ multiplex PCR, while TCRdb's copy carries only in-frame clones and drops some. The table records approximately 230,000 clones, around 83% of them present only once. Sequenced input: peripheral blood. The receptors were sampled from a man aged 80 or over with acute or convalescent COVID-19.

This sequence joins TRBV18 and TRBJ2-1, with D hard to call. Germline CDR1 reads KGHSH; CDR2 reads LQKENI. The CDR3 runs 14 residues. With 0 bases removed from V and 6 bases from J, the gap between germline ends came to 9 bases. The DNA of the CDR3 is TGTGCCAGCTCACCACCCACACAGCCCAATGAGCAGTTCTTC. This translates into CASSPPTQPNEQFF.

The chain is built from TRBV24-1 and TRBJ2-4, with 7 bases lining up with TRBD1. Trimming removed 7 bases from V and 6 bases from J; junction bases left unmatched: 8. The CDR3 is made up of 14 amino acids. Germline V gene sequence: CDR1 KGHDR, CDR2 SFDVKD. This chain's CDR3 is CATSETGELNIQYF. The CDR3 DNA follows: TGTGCCACCAGCGAAACAGGGGAATTAAACATTCAGTACTTC.

CDR3 coding DNA: TGCGCCAGCAGCCCCTGGGGGGGGTCGGGCGAGCAGTACTTC. Translation gives CASSPWGGSGEQYF. V and J are TRBV5-1 and TRBJ2-7; TRBD2 matches 7 bases. The CDR3 has 14 amino acids. Germline assignment: CDR1 SGHRS and CDR2 YFSETQ. J lost 6 bases, V lost 4 bases, and 10 bases had no gene match.

The rearrangement links TRBV5-1 to TRBJ2-1; tentatively, D is TRBD1 (6 bases). The CDR3 loop spans 16 amino acids. The V end was cut by 0 bases, the J end by 7 bases, with 17 bases between. CDR1 is SGHRS and CDR2 is YFSETQ in the germline V gene. The CDR3 DNA reads TGCGCCAGCAGCTTGGGTACAGGGACCCTAGAGAATGAGCAGTTCTTC. Amino acids: CASSLGTGTLENEQFF.

The chain employs TRBV7-3 and TRBJ2-1, with 12 positions matching TRBD2. Germline-derived CDR1 and CDR2 are SGHTA and FQGTGA. V shed 4 bases, J shed 0 bases, and the junction held 7 bases outside the gene matches. CDR3 length: 18 residues. CDR3 in amino acids: CASSSGLAGGSSYNEQFF. The CDR3 bases are TGTGCCAGCAGCTCGGGCCTAGCGGGAGGGAGCTCCTACAATGAGCAGTTCTTC.

The V gene is TRBV28, the J gene TRBJ2-5; D possibly corresponds to TRBD2 (6 bases). The length of the CDR3 is 14 residues. V was trimmed by 7 bases and J by 5 bases, leaving 17 bases between them. CDR1 and CDR2 from the germline V gene are MDHEN and SYDVKM. CDR3 protein: CASMRGEVGETQYF. The CDR3 DNA follows: TGTGCCAGCATGAGAGGGGAGGTAGGCGAGACCCAGTACTTC.

The V and J genes are TRBV28 and TRBJ2-7; TRBD2 is a possible D gene (5 bases). Trimming stripped 4 bases from V and 4 bases from J, with 17 bases between. The CDR3 totals 15 residues. Germline V gene lookup returns CDR1 MDHEN and CDR2 SYDVKM. The CDR3 region is CASSSQHTSGYEQYF. Written as DNA, the CDR3 is TGTGCCAGCAGTTCCCAGCACACTAGTGGTTACGAGCAGTACTTC.

This rearrangement joins TRBV5-6 to TRBJ2-7; D unresolved. Germline values: CDR1 SGHDT, CDR2 YYEEEE. The CDR3 is made up of 13 amino acids. Deletions cut 0 bases from V and 4 bases from J, with 8 bases between. The CDR3 here is CASSLDSWYEQYF. CDR3 bases: TGTGCCAGCAGCTTGGACAGTTGGTACGAGCAGTACTTC.

The chain uses TRBV19 and TRBJ2-7; 9 positions agree with TRBD2. The CDR3 sequence is 13 residues long. Germline lookup yields CDR1 LNHDA and CDR2 SQIVND (reference sequence). The J segment lost 6 bases and the V segment lost 5 bases, leaving 5 bases of the junction unmatched. CDR3 protein: CASSRRGGPEQYF. In DNA, the CDR3 is TGTGCCAGTAGTCGGCGGGGGGGCCCCGAGCAGTACTTC.

This sequence joins TRBV27 and TRBJ1-6; tentatively, D is TRBD1 (6 bases). V was trimmed by 8 bases and J by 17 bases, leaving 19 bases between them. CDR1 and CDR2 (germline): MNHEY, SMNVEV (reference sequence). The CDR3 is made up of 12 amino acids. As DNA, the CDR3 is TGTGCCAGCGGGTACACAGGGATCGACGTCCACTTT. Amino acid sequence: CASGYTGIDVHF.

V and J are TRBV3-1 (or the pseudogene TRBV3-2) and TRBJ1-2; 8 nucleotides agree with TRBD1. The germline CDR1 and CDR2 sequences are LGHDT and YNNKEL (reference sequence). CDR3 length: 13 residues. V lost 8 bases, J lost 8 bases, and 10 bases stayed unmatched. CDR3 sequence (DNA): TGTGCCAGCCGGAGGGCAGGGGGCGAGGGCTACACCTTC. This sequence encodes CASRRAGGEGYTF.

The V gene is TRBV7-9, the J gene TRBJ2-3; 12 bases match TRBD2. The CDR3 loop spans 15 amino acids. V dropped 6 bases and J dropped 6; count of bases not matched to a gene: 7. Germline CDR1 is SEHNR and CDR2 is FQNEAQ (reference sequence). The CDR3 DNA is TGTGCCAGCAGGTGGGCTAGCGGGGGGGCCGATACGCAGTATTTT. This translates into CASRWASGGADTQYF.

The genes are TRBV28 and TRBJ1-1; the match to TRBD1 covers 9 bases. V shed 7 bases and J 4 bases; nucleotides not matched to a gene: 10. Per germline, CDR1 MDHEN and CDR2 SYDVKM. This CDR3 is built from 15 residues. CDR3 DNA sequence: TGTGCCAGCAATACAGGGGGCGCGGGTTTCACTGAAGCTTTCTTT. This gives the protein CASNTGGAGFTEAFF.

The chain recombines TRBV6-5 with TRBJ1-1; D not resolved. V dropped 3 bases and J dropped 2 bases, with 13 bases sitting between them. CDR1 is MNHEY, CDR2 SVGAGI, per germline. The CDR3 totals 15 residues. CDR3 amino acids: CASSYGPGINTEAFF. CDR3 DNA sequence: TGTGCCAGCAGTTATGGTCCCGGGATAAACACTGAAGCTTTCTTT.

V gene TRBV5-4 combines with J gene TRBJ2-2, with TRBD2 matching over 9 bases. CDR3 length equals 15 residues. The germline gives CDR1 SGHNT, CDR2 YYREEE (reference sequence). Trimming cost V 0 bases and J 5 bases; bases outside gene matches: 2. CDR3 sequence (DNA): TGTGCCAGCAGCTTGGCCAGCGGGGGGACCGGGGAGCTGTTTTTT. Translating it yields CASSLASGGTGELFF.

The chain is built from TRBV7-6 and TRBJ2-5, with D possibly TRBD2 on 7 matching bases. Germline assignment: CDR1 SGHVS and CDR2 FNYEAQ. The CDR3 loop spans 16 amino acids. V was clipped by 1 base and J by 5 bases, with 17 bases between them. The DNA for the CDR3 is TGTGCCAGCAGCTTAGACTCCTCGGGGGGCAGGGAGACCCAGTACTTC. Amino acids: CASSLDSSGGRETQYF.

This clone was detected a few times. V gene TRBV5-1 combines with J gene TRBJ2-3, with a tentative D call TRBD1 (5 bases). Germline loops: CDR1 SGHRS, CDR2 YFSETQ. Trimming removed 0 bases at V and 2 bases at J, with 7 bases between. There are 14 residues in the CDR3. The CDR3 reads CASSLARDTDTQYF. The CDR3, as DNA: TGCGCCAGCAGCTTGGCCAGGGACACAGATACGCAGTATTTT.

CDR3 protein: CASTLSAGGPDTQYF. The DNA for the CDR3 is TGTGCCAGCACTCTTAGCGCGGGGGGCCCAGATACGCAGTATTTT. J is TRBJ2-3 and V is TRBV2; 8 bases match TRBD2. V was clipped by 7 bases and J by 4 bases; unmatched bases: 10. Germline V gives CDR1 SNHLY, CDR2 FYNNEI. The CDR3 covers 15 residues.

This chain uses TRBV29-1 with TRBJ2-7; possible D gene TRBD2, 6 bases. CDR1 and CDR2 from the germline V gene are SQVTM and ANQGSEA. V lost 7 bases and J lost 4, with 14 bases in between. The length of the CDR3 is 12 residues. The CDR3 here is CSAAIRGYEQYF. In nucleotides, the CDR3 is TGCAGCGCCGCGATCCGGGGGTACGAGCAGTACTTC.

The gene calls are TRBV19 and TRBJ2-5, with a possible D match to TRBD2 (6 bases). The germline CDR1 and CDR2 sequences are LNHDA and SQIVND (reference sequence). Trimming left V 1 base short and J 4 bases short, with 19 bases between. The CDR3 sequence is 17 residues long. The CDR3 sequence: CASSIGWGSGTGETQYF. DNA of the CDR3: TGTGCCAGTAGTATAGGTTGGGGTAGCGGAACGGGAGAGACCCAGTACTTC.